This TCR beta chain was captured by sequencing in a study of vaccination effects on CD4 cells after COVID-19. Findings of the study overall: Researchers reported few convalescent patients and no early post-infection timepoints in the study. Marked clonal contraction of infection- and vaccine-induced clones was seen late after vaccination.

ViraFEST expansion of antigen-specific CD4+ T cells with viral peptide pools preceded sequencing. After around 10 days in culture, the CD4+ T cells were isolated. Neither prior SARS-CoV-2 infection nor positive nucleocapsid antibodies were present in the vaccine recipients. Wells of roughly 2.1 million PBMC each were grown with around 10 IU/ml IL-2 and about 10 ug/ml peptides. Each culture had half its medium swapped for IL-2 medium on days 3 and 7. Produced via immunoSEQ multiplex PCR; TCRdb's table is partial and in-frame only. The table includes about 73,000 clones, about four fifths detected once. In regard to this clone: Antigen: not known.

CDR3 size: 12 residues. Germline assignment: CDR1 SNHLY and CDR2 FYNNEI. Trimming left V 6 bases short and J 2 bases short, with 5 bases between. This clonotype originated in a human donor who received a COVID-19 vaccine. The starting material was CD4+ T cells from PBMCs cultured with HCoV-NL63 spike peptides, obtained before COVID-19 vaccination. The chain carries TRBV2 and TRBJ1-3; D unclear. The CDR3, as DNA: TGTGCCAGCAGGGGAACTGGAAACACCATATATTTT. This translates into CASRGTGNTIYF.